These 29 T cell receptor beta chains share one sample of origin, sequenced in a study of T cell responses to AZD1222 COVID-19 vaccine (TCRdb year 2021). Explained via the paper, the time point label denotes: about 28 days (+/-7) after the second vaccine dose. The protocol used for the library was the immunoSEQ multiplex PCR assay. The immuneACCESS repertoire file appears here via TCRdb, limited to in-frame rearrangements. These files lack a portion of the clones; in checked studies, under half of the deficit traces to unresolved V genes, and the cause of the others is not known. The sample data list roughly 120,000 clones, and 85% to 90% of these were observed just once. Under 20% of the sample goes to the ten largest clones. This material consisted of peripheral blood, taken 28 days after the second AZD1222 dose. The receptors originated from an adult who received the AZD1222 COVID-19 vaccine.

This chain joins TRBV11-2 and TRBJ2-1; D is unresolved. The CDR3 extends over 11 amino acids. V lost 5 bases, J lost 7 bases, and 6 bases lay in between. Per germline, CDR1 SGHAT and CDR2 FQNNGV. Written as DNA, the CDR3 is TGTGCCAGCAGCGTAGGGAATGAGCAGTTCTTC. Translated: CASSVGNEQFF.

The gene calls are TRBV10-3 and TRBJ2-7; no clear D gene. The germline V gene encodes CDR1 ENHRY and CDR2 SYGVKD. The CDR3 loop spans 15 amino acids. Trimming pared 3 bases from V and 3 bases from J, leaving 15 bases between. CDR3 bases: TGTGCCATCAGTGAAATTGCAGATGGGGACTACGAGCAGTACTTC. Protein: CAISEIADGDYEQYF.

The chain couples TRBV7-9 to TRBJ1-5, with 7 positions matching TRBD1. V gave up 2 bases and J gave up 6 bases; unmatched junction bases: 10. This CDR3 region has 16 residues. CDR1 SEHNR and CDR2 FQNEAQ come from the germline V gene (reference sequence). The CDR3 loop reads CASSLSPAGGIQPQHF. CDR3 nucleotides: TGTGCCAGCAGCTTAAGCCCCGCAGGGGGAATTCAGCCCCAGCATTTT.

CDR3 amino acids: CASSAHPGTPGGELFF. In DNA, the CDR3 is TGTGCCAGCAGTGCTCATCCCGGGACGCCTGGCGGGGAGCTGTTTTTT. The chain employs TRBV7-3 and TRBJ2-2, with D possibly being TRBD1 or TRBD2 (5 bases each). The V end was cut by 6 bases, the J end by 7 bases, with 21 bases between. This CDR3 is built from 16 residues. The germline V gene encodes CDR1 SGHTA and CDR2 FQGTGA.

The J gene is TRBJ2-7, the V gene TRBV3-1 (or the pseudogene TRBV3-2); no definite D call. The germline V and J ends were trimmed by 1 base and 0 bases, with 7 bases remaining between them. CDR1 is LGHDT, CDR2 YNNKEL, per germline (reference sequence). The CDR3 is 14 amino acids. The CDR3 protein is CASSQVVSSYEQYF. CDR3 coding DNA: TGTGCCAGCAGCCAAGTGGTAAGCTCCTACGAGCAGTACTTC.

This rearrangement joins TRBV3-1 (or the pseudogene TRBV3-2) to TRBJ2-2; TRBD1 matches at 10 bases. V lost 2 bases to trimming and J lost 13 bases; unmatched junction nucleotides: 1. The CDR3 is 12 residues long. Germline V lookup: CDR1 LGHDT, CDR2 YNNKEL (reference sequence). CDR3 amino acids: CASSQRDRGLFF. The CDR3 coding sequence is TGTGCCAGCAGCCAAAGGGACAGGGGGCTGTTTTTT.

The V gene is TRBV6-4, the J gene TRBJ1-5; the D gene is possibly TRBD1 (5 bases). The germline gives CDR1 MRHNA, CDR2 SNTAGT. There are 15 residues in the CDR3. The V end lost 3 bases, the J end lost 0 bases, and 9 bases lay between the germline ends. CDR3 amino acids: CASSEVTVSNQPQHF. The DNA of the CDR3 is TGTGCCAGCAGTGAGGTGACAGTTAGCAATCAGCCCCAGCATTTT.

The V call is TRBV10-3, the J call TRBJ1-5, with D tentatively TRBD1 (5 bases). The V gene lost 6 bases and the J gene lost 9 bases, with 15 bases spanning the gap. CDR1 ENHRY and CDR2 SYGVKD come from the germline V gene. There are 13 residues in the CDR3. Here the CDR3 DNA reads TGTGCCATCAGCGACAGTGCCGATCGGCCCCAGCATTTT. Translation gives CAISDSADRPQHF.

This clone was observed a single time. The V and J genes are TRBV5-1 and TRBJ2-2; weak D call: TRBD2 (6 bases). This CDR3 region has 15 residues. V lost 8 bases and J 4 bases, leaving 18 bases between the germline ends. Germline loops: CDR1 SGHRS, CDR2 YFSETQ. The CDR3 loop is CASRGGLSVTGELFF. The CDR3 DNA reads TGCGCCAGTCGGGGCGGACTATCCGTCACCGGGGAGCTGTTTTTT.

The chain employs TRBV3-1 (or the pseudogene TRBV3-2) and TRBJ1-5; D unclear. Germline CDR1 LGHDT, CDR2 YNNKEL (reference sequence). The CDR3 has 12 residues. The V gene lost 5 bases and the J gene lost 1 base, with 3 bases spanning the gap. The CDR3 nucleotides are TGTGCCAGCAGCAGGAGCAATCAGCCCCAGCATTTT. Translated: CASSRSNQPQHF.

This chain uses TRBV6-6 with TRBJ1-6; no clear D gene. The germline gives CDR1 MNHNY, CDR2 SVGAGI (reference sequence). V was shortened by 6 bases and J by 8 bases, with 11 bases between the two germline ends. CDR3 length: 13 amino acids. For the CDR3, the DNA is TGTGCCAGCAGCCTTAGGGAGGATTCACCCCTCCACTTT. It codes for CASSLREDSPLHF.

The chain employs TRBV9 and TRBJ1-2; D ambiguous. Germline lookup yields CDR1 SGDLS and CDR2 YYNGEE. V dropped 0 bases and J dropped 5 bases, with 11 bases sitting between them. The CDR3 loop spans 14 amino acids. The CDR3 reads CASSVGGEQYGYTF. CDR3 DNA sequence: TGTGCCAGCAGCGTAGGTGGGGAGCAATATGGCTACACCTTC.

The chain employs TRBV6-2 or TRBV6-3 and TRBJ2-3; D is ambiguous. Germline V gene data show CDR1 as MNHEY and CDR2 as SVGEGT. This CDR3 has 15 residues. V gave up 0 bases and J gave up 1 base, with 8 bases separating them. The CDR3 DNA reads TGTGCCAGCAGTTACTCGGGCCAGGGCACAGATACGCAGTATTTT. Protein product: CASSYSGQGTDTQYF.

The rearrangement links TRBV19 to TRBJ2-4, with 9 bases lining up with TRBD1. The CDR3 totals 15 residues. V lost 3 bases to trimming and J lost 7 bases; unmatched junction nucleotides: 7. Germline V CDR1 and CDR2: LNHDA, SQIVND (reference sequence). CDR3: CASSMTMTGGNIQYF. Written as DNA, the CDR3 is TGTGCCAGTAGTATGACGATGACAGGGGGGAACATTCAGTACTTC.

The rearrangement links TRBV5-4 to TRBJ1-2; 8 bases agree with TRBD1. CDR1 SGHNT and CDR2 YYREEE come from the germline V gene (reference sequence). Trimming at V came to 1 base and at J to 7 bases, leaving 9 bases not matched to a gene. The length of the CDR3 is 15 residues. The CDR3 sequence: CASSLSDRAQSGYTF. DNA for the CDR3: TGTGCCAGCAGCTTGTCGGACAGGGCACAGTCTGGCTACACCTTC.

The chain employs TRBV7-2 and TRBJ1-2; no clear D gene. In germline, CDR1 is SGHTA, CDR2 FQGNSA. Trimming removed 7 bases from V and 0 bases from J, with 12 bases in between. The CDR3 spans 14 residues. The CDR3 spells CASTSDGSNYGYTF. In nucleotides, the CDR3 is TGTGCCAGCACCTCAGACGGATCTAACTATGGCTACACCTTC.

Note on this clone: With a far larger clone one base away, a read error is the likely cause. The rearrangement joins TRBV7-3 to TRBJ1-1; D gene uncertain. From germline, CDR1 is SGHTA and CDR2 FQGTGA. V was clipped by 1 base and J by 1 base, with 4 bases between them. The CDR3 sequence is 13 residues long. In DNA, the CDR3 is TGTGCCAGCAGCTTAAGCTCGAACACTGAAGCTTTCTTT. Its protein product is CASSLSSNTEAFF.

The chain couples TRBV4-3 to TRBJ1-1; D gene uncertain. Between the trimmed V and J ends, which lost 4 bases and 5 bases, there was a span of 11 bases. This CDR3 has 13 amino acids. Germline V gene lookup returns CDR1 LGHNA and CDR2 YSLEER. The CDR3 region has the DNA TGCGCCAGCAGCCCGTTAGGAGGAACTGAAGCTTTCTTT. Encoded protein: CASSPLGGTEAFF.

The rearrangement links TRBV28 to TRBJ2-7, with 7 nucleotides matching TRBD2. V shed 7 bases and J 5 bases; nucleotides not matched to a gene: 8. Germline V gene lookup returns CDR1 MDHEN and CDR2 SYDVKM. The CDR3 length is 13 residues. The CDR3 loop reads CASNHPGRDEQYF. The DNA for the CDR3 is TGTGCCAGCAATCATCCTGGGAGGGACGAGCAGTACTTC.

J is TRBJ2-1 and V is TRBV3-1 (or the pseudogene TRBV3-2); the match to TRBD2 covers 11 bases. Germline V CDR1 and CDR2: LGHDT, YNNKEL (reference sequence). This CDR3 comprises 15 residues. Unmatched junction bases numbered 8, after V lost 4 bases and J lost 9 bases. In DNA form, the CDR3 reads TGTGCCAGCAGCCTTAGCGGGAGGGCCGGTCGTGAGCAGTTCTTC. This gives the protein CASSLSGRAGREQFF.

The chain carries TRBV2 and TRBJ1-6; D is unclear. Germline values: CDR1 SNHLY, CDR2 FYNNEI. The V end lost 2 bases, the J end lost 9 bases, and 5 bases lay between the germline ends. The CDR3 extends over 12 amino acids. The CDR3 DNA reads TGTGCCAGCAGTGAAACCGCTTCACCCCTCCACTTT. Amino acids: CASSETASPLHF.

This chain connects TRBV5-5 to TRBJ2-5; TRBD2 matches 7 bases. The CDR3 contains 15 residues. V was pared by 2 bases and J by 7 bases, with 11 bases of the junction left unmatched. Germline lookup yields CDR1 SGHKS and CDR2 YYEKEE (reference sequence). The CDR3 region is CASSFLRDYKGTQYF. In nucleotides, the CDR3 is TGTGCCAGCAGCTTCCTTCGGGACTACAAGGGGACCCAGTACTTC.

V and J are TRBV29-1 and TRBJ1-1; D is unclear. Looked up from germline, CDR1 is SQVTM and CDR2 is ANQGSEA. The CDR3 sequence is 11 residues long. V was pared by 4 bases and J by 0 bases, with 3 bases between. CDR3 in DNA: TGCAGCGTTGTTTTGAACACTGAAGCTTTCTTT. This sequence encodes CSVVLNTEAFF.

This clone appeared a single time. The chain uses TRBV24-1 and TRBJ2-1; D perhaps matches TRBD2 (6 bases). Trimming shortened V by 6 bases and J by 4 bases, and 9 bases separated the two germline ends. This CDR3 contains 13 residues. Germline values: CDR1 KGHDR, CDR2 SFDVKD. CDR3 loop: CATSLARYNEQFF. The CDR3 nucleotides are TGTGCCACCAGTCTAGCGAGATACAATGAGCAGTTCTTC.

The chain links TRBV10-3 to TRBJ2-5, with D unresolved. CDR1 ENHRY and CDR2 SYGVKD come from the germline V gene. The CDR3 is 11 residues long. Trimming stripped 6 bases from V and 7 bases from J, with 9 bases between. In nucleotides, the CDR3 is TGTGCCATCAGCAATAATCGGACCCAGTACTTC. This translates into CAISNNRTQYF.

This chain links TRBV3-1 (or the pseudogene TRBV3-2) with TRBJ2-7, with 9 bases that match TRBD2. V lost 0 bases, J lost 7 bases, and 7 bases stayed unmatched. The length of the CDR3 is 15 residues. Germline assignment: CDR1 LGHDT and CDR2 YNNKEL (reference sequence). DNA of the CDR3: TGTGCCAGCAGCCAAGAGCTAGCGGGGCCCGTGGAGCAGTACTTC. It specifies CASSQELAGPVEQYF.

The chain combines TRBV11-2 with TRBJ2-2, with 9 bases that match TRBD2. J gave up 0 bases and V 1 base, and 3 bases lay outside the gene matches. CDR3 length: 17 residues. Germline V gene sequence: CDR1 SGHAT, CDR2 FQNNGV. This CDR3 reads CASSLGKREANTGELFF. CDR3 sequence (DNA): TGTGCCAGCAGCTTAGGCAAGCGGGAGGCGAACACCGGGGAGCTGTTTTTT.

This clone was found a few times. This chain joins TRBV11-2 and TRBJ2-1, with 7 bases lining up with TRBD1. The junction had 5 bases not matched to a gene; V was cut back by 3 bases and J by 9 bases. Looked up from germline, CDR1 is SGHAT and CDR2 is FQNNGV. This CDR3 region has 13 residues. The CDR3 reads CASSFTGVGEQFF. CDR3 sequence (DNA): TGTGCCAGCAGCTTTACAGGGGTTGGTGAGCAGTTCTTC.

The chain combines TRBV12-3 or TRBV12-4 with TRBJ1-3; D possibly corresponds to TRBD1 (6 bases). The V end was cut by 3 bases, the J end by 6 bases, with 9 bases between. CDR3 length: 13 residues. CDR3 sequence reads: CASSLRGENTIYF. CDR3 nucleotides: TGTGCCAGCAGTTTGAGGGGGGAAAACACCATATATTTT.